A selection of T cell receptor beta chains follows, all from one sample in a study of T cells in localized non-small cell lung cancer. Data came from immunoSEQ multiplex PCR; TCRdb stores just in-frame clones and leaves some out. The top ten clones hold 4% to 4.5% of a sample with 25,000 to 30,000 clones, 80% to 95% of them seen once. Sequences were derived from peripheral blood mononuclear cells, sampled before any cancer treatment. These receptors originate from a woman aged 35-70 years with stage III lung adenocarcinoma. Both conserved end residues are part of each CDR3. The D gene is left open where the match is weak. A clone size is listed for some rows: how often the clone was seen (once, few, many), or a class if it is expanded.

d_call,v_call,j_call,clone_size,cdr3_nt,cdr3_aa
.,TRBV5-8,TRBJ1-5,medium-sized,TGTGCCAGCAGCCCATATCCTCCCCAGCATTTT,CASSPYPPQHF
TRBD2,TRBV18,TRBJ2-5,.,TGTGCCAGCTCACCGCCGACTAGCGGGAGTCGGGAGACCCAGTACTTC,CASSPPTSGSRETQYF
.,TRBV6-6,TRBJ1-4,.,TGTGCCAGCAGTTACCTCCTTTTGCGGACTAATGAAAAACTGTTTTTT,CASSYLLLRTNEKLFF
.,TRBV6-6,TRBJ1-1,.,TGTGCCAGCAGCGACAGCCAGACCCTCACTGAAGCTTTCTTT,CASSDSQTLTEAFF
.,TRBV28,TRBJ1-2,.,TGTGCCAGCAGTTTTCGGGCCGGCTATGGCTACACCTTC,CASSFRAGYGYTF
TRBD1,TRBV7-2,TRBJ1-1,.,TGTGCCAGCAGCTCCCAGGGGGACACTGAAGCTTTCTTT,CASSSQGDTEAFF
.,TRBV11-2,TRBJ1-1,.,TGTGCCAGCAGCCTTGACACAAACACTGAAGCTTTCTTT,CASSLDTNTEAFF
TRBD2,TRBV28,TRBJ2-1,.,TGTGCCACCCTTGGACTAGCGGGAGAGGGGGAGCAGTTCTTC,CATLGLAGEGEQFF
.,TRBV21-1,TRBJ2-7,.,TGTGCCAGCAGCAAAAAGGCCGTAGAGCAGTACTTC,CASSKKAVEQYF
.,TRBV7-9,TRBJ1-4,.,TGTGCCAGCAGCCGTGGGATTGAAAAACTGTTTTTT,CASSRGIEKLFF
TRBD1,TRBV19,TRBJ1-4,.,TGTGCCAGTGCATCCGGGACAGGGGATGAAAAACTGTTTTTT,CASASGTGDEKLFF
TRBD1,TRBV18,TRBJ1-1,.,TGTGCCAGCTCACCAATCTCGACAGGGGTGAACACTGAAGCTTTCTTT,CASSPISTGVNTEAFF
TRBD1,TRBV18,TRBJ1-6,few,TGTGCCAGCTCACCTTCCGTGACAGGGGATTCACCCCTCCACTTT,CASSPSVTGDSPLHF
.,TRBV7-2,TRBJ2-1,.,TGTGCCAGCAGCGTTAGCGGAGGCTCCTACAATGAGCAGTTCTTC,CASSVSGGSYNEQFF
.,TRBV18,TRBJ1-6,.,TGTGCCAGCTCACCCGTAGGCCAGTCTAATTCACCCCTCCACTTT,CASSPVGQSNSPLHF
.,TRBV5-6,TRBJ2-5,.,TGTGCCAGCAGCTGCGAAGGCGACGGGGCCAAAGCTTGGGTAGAGACCCAGTACTTC,CASSCEGDGAKAWVETQYF
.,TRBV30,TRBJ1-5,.,TGTGCCTGGAGTTCTGGACCCTATAGCAATCAGCCCCAGCATTTT,CAWSSGPYSNQPQHF
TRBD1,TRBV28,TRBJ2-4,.,TGTGCCAGCGTTGGGACAGTCAAAAACATTCAGTACTTC,CASVGTVKNIQYF
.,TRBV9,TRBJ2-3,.,TGTGCCAGCAGCGTGCACACAGATACGCAGTATTTT,CASSVHTDTQYF